Each of the 13 T cell receptor beta chains below was sequenced from the same sample in a study of patients and donors after allogeneic stem cell transplantation. TCRdb independently ran MiXCR on the RT-PCR reads; one entry per CDR3 protein. The sample has a few hundred thousand distinct CDR3 sequences, 13% to 15% seen once; the top ten hold approximately 10%. The source material was blood, either unsorted or a sorted T cell fraction (not recorded which). The source is a human donor who was either an allogeneic HSCT recipient or a stem cell or donor lymphocyte infusion donor (not recorded which). It is not recorded whose cells these are; they may come from a transplant donor.

The chain combines TRBV19 with TRBJ1-5, with 7 bases fitting TRBD1. From germline, CDR1 is LNHDA and CDR2 SQIVND (reference sequence). The CDR3 is made up of 16 amino acids. Trimming removed 4 bases from V and 1 base from J; junction bases left unmatched: 7. The CDR3 is CASSTTGLGSNQPQHF. The CDR3, as DNA: TGTGCCAGTAGTACGACAGGGCTCGGCAGCAATCAGCCCCAGCATTTT.

This chain uses TRBV7-8 with TRBJ1-2, with D unresolved. Germline CDR1 and CDR2: SGHVS and FQNEAQ. The CDR3 loop spans 14 amino acids. V gave up 0 bases and J gave up 7 bases, with 12 bases separating them. The CDR3: CASSLATEYGGYTF. For the CDR3, the DNA is TGTGCCAGCAGCTTAGCTACGGAGTATGGTGGCTACACCTTC.

This clonotype has just a few counts. The chain is built from TRBV30 and TRBJ1-4, with 11 bases lining up with TRBD1. Trimming removed 5 bases from V and 8 bases from J; junction bases left unmatched: 4. This CDR3 has 13 residues. CDR1 and CDR2 (germline): GTSNPN, SVGIG (reference sequence). The CDR3 region is CAWVGQGGEKLFF. In nucleotides, the CDR3 is TGTGCCTGGGTGGGACAGGGGGGCGAAAAACTGTTTTTT.

V and J are TRBV20-1 and TRBJ1-2; D possibly corresponds to TRBD1 (5 bases). This CDR3 has 13 residues. V was pared by 1 base and J by 5 bases, with 11 bases between. Germline V gene sequence: CDR1 DFQATT, CDR2 SNEGSKA (reference sequence). The CDR3 DNA follows: TGCAGTGCTAGAGTCAGGGAAAGATATGGCTACACCTTC. Amino acids: CSARVRERYGYTF.

The chain couples TRBV5-6 to TRBJ2-5; 10 bases fit TRBD2. This CDR3 is 17 amino acids long. V trimming: 1 base; J trimming: 4 bases; junction bases outside the gene matches: 10. In germline, CDR1 is SGHDT, CDR2 YYEEEE. CDR3 nucleotides: TGTGCCAGCAGCTTGCCCAGCGGGAGGGCCTCAGTAGAGACCCAGTACTTC. It yields the protein CASSLPSGRASVETQYF. Variable domain in full (rest from reference TRBV5-6 and TRBJ2-5): DAGVTQSPTHLIKTRGQQVTLRCSPKSGHDTVSWYQQALGQGPQFIFQYYEEEERQRGNFPDRFSGHQFPNYSSELNVNALLLGDSALYLCASSLPSGRASVETQYFGPGTRLLVL.

V usage is TRBV11-2 and J usage is TRBJ2-2, with 11 bases that match TRBD2. Germline V gene lookup returns CDR1 SGHAT and CDR2 FQNNGV. This CDR3 is built from 21 residues. Trimming at V came to 1 base and at J to 0 bases, leaving 13 bases not matched to a gene. This chain's CDR3 is CASSLVSFLAGGPANTGELFF. As DNA, the CDR3 is TGTGCCAGCAGCTTAGTGTCTTTCCTAGCGGGAGGACCAGCGAACACCGGGGAGCTGTTTTTT.

This clonotype was detected a few times. J is TRBJ1-1 and V is TRBV11-2; 10 nucleotides line up with TRBD1. Germline V gene data show CDR1 as SGHAT and CDR2 as FQNNGV. V shed 5 bases and J 3 bases; nucleotides not matched to a gene: 9. The CDR3 sequence is 16 residues long. The CDR3 protein is CASSRQGAAGYTEAFF. In nucleotides, the CDR3 is TGTGCCAGCAGCCGACAGGGGGCGGCGGGGTACACTGAAGCTTTCTTT.

This clonotype was recorded at least ten times. The chain uses TRBV29-1 and TRBJ2-7, with a tentative D call TRBD2 (6 bases). This CDR3 spans 12 amino acids. With 6 bases removed from V and 0 bases from J, the gap between germline ends came to 9 bases. The germline V gene has CDR1 SQVTM and CDR2 ANQGSEA. The CDR3 loop is CSVTSSSYEQYF. CDR3 in DNA: TGCAGCGTCACTAGCTCCTCCTACGAGCAGTACTTC.

In its sample, this clonotype was seen a few times. The chain employs TRBV19 and TRBJ2-5, with 8 bases identical to TRBD2. Trimming cost V 4 bases and J 5 bases; bases outside gene matches: 9. Germline CDR1 LNHDA, CDR2 SQIVND (reference sequence). The CDR3 is 15 amino acids. DNA for the CDR3: TGTGCCAGTAGTACGGGGGGGGCTCGCTTGGAGACCCAGTACTTC. Amino acids: CASSTGGARLETQYF.

This clonotype has ten or more counts. The chain joins TRBV27 to TRBJ2-1, with unresolved D. Trimming took 9 bases from V and 3 from J, leaving 12 bases between them. The germline CDR1 and CDR2 sequences are MNHEY and SMNVEV (reference sequence). CDR3 length equals 13 residues. The CDR3 DNA reads TGTGCCAGTTCCACCCCCCGCTACAATGAGCAGTTCTTC. It codes for CASSTPRYNEQFF.

This clonotype was seen many times. V gene TRBV13 combines with J gene TRBJ2-7; no definite D call. The germline V and J ends were trimmed by 1 base and 7 bases, with 14 bases remaining between them. The V gene's germline CDR1 is PRHDT and CDR2 FYEKMQ (reference sequence). The CDR3 is 14 amino acids. The CDR3 sequence: CASSLASSSREQYF. In DNA form, the CDR3 reads TGTGCCAGCAGCTTAGCTTCCAGTTCCAGGGAGCAGTACTTC.

The chain employs TRBV11-3 and TRBJ1-2; D is uncertain. Germline-derived CDR1 and CDR2 are SGHNT and YENEEA. The CDR3 extends over 12 amino acids. V was trimmed by 1 base and J by 8 bases, leaving 8 bases between them. The CDR3 protein is CASSLGGGGYTF. CDR3 DNA sequence: TGTGCCAGCAGCTTAGGAGGCGGCGGCTACACCTTC.

There are many counts of this clonotype. This chain connects TRBV10-3 to TRBJ2-2; 11 bases agree with TRBD2. The trim removed 5 bases at V and 3 bases at J, leaving 2 bases unmatched. This CDR3 spans 15 amino acids. The V gene's germline CDR1 is ENHRY and CDR2 SYGVKD. The CDR3 DNA sequence: TGTGCCATCAGTACTAGCGGGGGAGACACCGGGGAGCTGTTTTTT. Amino acids: CAISTSGGDTGELFF.